These 23 T cell receptor beta chains came from one sample sequenced in a study of patients and donors after allogeneic stem cell transplantation. TCRdb re-analysed the RT-PCR reads in MiXCR, keeping a single row per CDR3 protein. The data contain approximately 150,000 distinct CDR3 sequences, 30% to 45% of them singletons. The sample consisted of blood, either unsorted or a sorted T cell fraction (not recorded which). All receptors derive from a human donor who was either an allogeneic HSCT recipient or a stem cell or donor lymphocyte infusion donor (not recorded which). It is not recorded whose cells these are; they may come from a transplant donor.

The rearrangement joins TRBV4-2 to TRBJ2-7, with 7 bases aligning to TRBD1. Germline CDR1 reads LGHNA; CDR2 reads YNFKEQ. The CDR3 totals 20 residues. The J segment lost 2 bases and the V segment lost 0 bases, leaving 19 bases of the junction unmatched. Written as DNA, the CDR3 is TGTGCCAGCAGCCAAGATCCATGGACAGGAACTCTAACCTCAGCCTACGAGCAGTACTTC. This translates into CASSQDPWTGTLTSAYEQYF.

The chain uses TRBV4-2 and TRBJ2-1; 11 positions match TRBD2. CDR3 length: 17 residues. The junction had 10 bases not matched to a gene; V was cut back by 1 base and J by 8 bases. Germline V lookup: CDR1 LGHNA, CDR2 YNFKEQ. The DNA of the CDR3 is TGTGCCAGCAGCCAAGCCCCGCTAGCGGGGGGCAGGGATGAGCAGTTCTTC. Its translation is CASSQAPLAGGRDEQFF.

The chain is built from TRBV7-2 and TRBJ2-4, with a weak D call TRBD1 (6 bases). This CDR3 has 17 amino acids. Deletions cut 5 bases from V and 0 bases from J, with 17 bases between. CDR1 and CDR2 (germline): SGHTA, FQGNSA. The CDR3 protein is CASSKTVDSLAKNIQYF. The CDR3 nucleotides read TGTGCCAGCAGCAAAACGGTGGACAGTCTAGCCAAAAACATTCAGTACTTC.

This chain uses TRBV12-3 or TRBV12-4 with TRBJ2-7; 9 bases are a match to TRBD2. The V segment lost 4 bases and the J segment 6 bases; nucleotides outside the gene matches: 7. The CDR3 totals 14 residues. CDR3 protein: CASSSPGSGGEQYF. CDR3 sequence (DNA): TGTGCCAGCAGTTCACCCGGTAGCGGGGGCGAGCAGTACTTC.

The chain uses TRBV5-6 and TRBJ2-6, with no clear D. V was shortened by 0 bases and J by 0 bases, with 16 bases between the two germline ends. CDR1 SGHDT and CDR2 YYEEEE come from the germline V gene. The CDR3 extends over 19 amino acids. As DNA, the CDR3 is TGTGCCAGCAGCTTGGGTGGAGTCGGGCCCGGCTCTGGGGCCAACGTCCTGACTTTC. Its translation is CASSLGGVGPGSGANVLTF.

V and J are TRBV4-3 and TRBJ2-5; D possibly corresponds to TRBD1 (6 bases). This CDR3 is 13 amino acids long. Between the trimmed V and J ends, which lost 8 bases and 7 bases, there was a span of 17 bases. Germline CDR1 reads LGHNA; CDR2 reads YSLEER. For the CDR3, the DNA is TGCGCCAGCTCAACAGGGTTCGCAGGGACCCAGTACTTC. It is translated as CASSTGFAGTQYF.

The chain is built from TRBV12-3 or TRBV12-4 and TRBJ1-2; D is ambiguous. The CDR3 sequence is 12 residues long. V shed 5 bases and J shed 3 bases, with 7 bases lying between them. The CDR3 here is CASSLDDYGYTF. In DNA form, the CDR3 reads TGTGCCAGCAGTCTCGACGACTATGGCTACACCTTC.

The chain couples TRBV28 to TRBJ1-1; 8 bases match TRBD1. There are 12 residues in the CDR3. The junction had 3 bases not matched to a gene; V was cut back by 7 bases and J by 5 bases. CDR1 and CDR2 (germline): MDHEN, SYDVKM. For the CDR3, the DNA is TGTGCCAGCAATTACAGGGGGACTGAAGCTTTCTTT. Its translation is CASNYRGTEAFF.

In its sample, this clonotype was seen a few times. The genes are TRBV7-9 and TRBJ1-4; no reliable D call. The CDR3 is 17 residues long. V shed 0 bases and J shed 6 bases, with 17 bases lying between them. Germline assignment: CDR1 SEHNR and CDR2 FQNEAQ (reference sequence). In DNA, the CDR3 is TGTGCCAGCAGCTTAGCGGGCCACAGAGGGATTGATGAAAAACTGTTTTTT. Its protein product is CASSLAGHRGIDEKLFF.

This clonotype was counted between two and nine times. The chain joins TRBV6-5 to TRBJ1-4; no reliable D call. V gave up 7 bases and J gave up 10 bases, with 10 bases separating them. This CDR3 comprises 11 residues. CDR1 and CDR2 from the germline V gene are MNHEY and SVGAGI. The CDR3 sequence is CASTAGGKLFF. Written as DNA, the CDR3 is TGTGCCAGCACTGCCGGAGGAAAACTGTTTTTT.

This clonotype was observed a single time. This chain connects TRBV29-1 to TRBJ2-1; TRBD1 is a possible D gene (6 bases). The germline V gene encodes CDR1 SQVTM and CDR2 ANQGSEA. This CDR3 is 12 amino acids long. Trimming cost V 3 bases and J 7 bases, with 10 bases left between them. The CDR3 DNA reads TGCAGCGTTGAGGACAGACTAAATGAGCAGTTCTTC. Its protein product is CSVEDRLNEQFF.

This clonotype was counted between two and nine times. The chain joins TRBV20-1 to TRBJ1-1, with TRBD1 identical over 7 bases. After removal of 3 bases from V and 3 bases from J, the junction contained 7 bases not matched to a gene. Germline loops: CDR1 DFQATT, CDR2 SNEGSKA (reference sequence). The CDR3 runs to 14 residues. CDR3 in amino acids: CSASQQGLDTEAFF. The DNA of the CDR3 is TGCAGTGCTAGCCAACAGGGGTTGGACACTGAAGCTTTCTTT.

The J gene is TRBJ2-1, the V gene TRBV12-3 or TRBV12-4; TRBD2 agrees at 11 bases. CDR3 length: 20 amino acids. J gave up 0 bases and V 3 bases, and 13 bases lay outside the gene matches. In DNA form, the CDR3 reads TGTGCCAGCAGTTTTTTTAGGCTAGCGGGGGGCCCGAGCTCCTACAATGAGCAGTTCTTC. Translating gives CASSFFRLAGGPSSYNEQFF.

This clonotype has just one count. The chain couples TRBV2 to TRBJ1-6; 7 bases map to TRBD1. The CDR3 runs 16 residues. Germline V lookup: CDR1 SNHLY, CDR2 FYNNEI. V trimming: 5 bases; J trimming: 8 bases; junction bases outside the gene matches: 12. CDR3 in DNA: TGTGCCAGCAGTCACAGGGGTAGTATCCAGGATTCACCCCTCCACTTT. The encoded protein is CASSHRGSIQDSPLHF.

The chain couples TRBV12-3 or TRBV12-4 to TRBJ1-1; a weak D match, TRBD1 (6 bases). CDR3 size: 13 residues. Trimming removed 7 bases from V and 1 base from J, with 10 bases in between. CDR3 sequence reads: CASTPDRNTEAFF. As DNA, the CDR3 is TGTGCCAGCACCCCGGACAGGAACACTGAAGCTTTCTTT.

The chain combines TRBV9 with TRBJ2-1; 7 bases agree with TRBD2. CDR1 SGDLS and CDR2 YYNGEE come from the germline V gene. J gave up 6 bases and V 2 bases, and 8 bases lay outside the gene matches. The CDR3 covers 15 residues. CDR3 protein: CASSVAGLVFNEQFF. The CDR3 DNA is TGTGCCAGCAGCGTTGCAGGACTAGTCTTCAATGAGCAGTTCTTC. Full variable domain (rest looked up from reference TRBV9 and TRBJ2-1): DSGVTQTPKHLITATGQRVTLRCSPRSGDLSVYWYQQSLDQGLQFLIQYYNGEERAKGNILERFSAQQFPDLHSELNLSSLELGDSALYFCASSVAGLVFNEQFFGPGTRLTVL.

V gene TRBV5-1 combines with J gene TRBJ2-3; the D is unclear. The CDR3 totals 16 residues. The ends were cut back, 0 bases at V and 5 bases at J, with 16 bases in the middle. From germline, CDR1 is SGHRS and CDR2 YFSETQ. The CDR3 loop reads CASSLDADGRLDTQYF. The CDR3 DNA sequence: TGCGCCAGCAGCTTGGATGCGGACGGAAGATTAGATACGCAGTATTTT.

In this sample, this clonotype turned up a few times. The chain joins TRBV3-1 to TRBJ1-1; 8 bases are shared with TRBD1. The V segment lost 0 bases and the J segment 5 bases; nucleotides outside the gene matches: 5. The CDR3 contains 15 residues. CDR1 and CDR2 (germline): LGHDT, YNNKEL (reference sequence). The CDR3 DNA reads as TGTGCCAGCAGCCAAGAGTATGGGACAGGAACTGAAGCTTTCTTT. Its protein product is CASSQEYGTGTEAFF. Based on the CDR3 plus reference TRBV3-1 and TRBJ1-1, the full variable domain is DTAVSQTPKYLVTQMGNDKSIKCEQNLGHDTMYWYKQDSKKFLKIMFSYNNKELIINETVPNRFSPKSPDKAHLNLHINSLELGDSAVYFCASSQEYGTGTEAFFGQGTRLTVV.

The chain employs TRBV20-1 and TRBJ1-6; no clear D gene. V shed 3 bases and J shed 8 bases, with 14 bases lying between them. The CDR3 sequence is 14 residues long. Germline V gene lookup returns CDR1 DFQATT and CDR2 SNEGSKA (reference sequence). The CDR3 reads CSASFDPLDSPLHF. In DNA form, the CDR3 reads TGCAGTGCTAGTTTTGATCCTTTGGATTCACCCCTCCACTTT.

This clonotype was observed a few times. The V gene is TRBV3-1, the J gene TRBJ1-2; perhaps TRBD1 as D (5 bases). Trimming cost V 2 bases and J 1 base, with 11 bases left between them. CDR1 LGHDT and CDR2 YNNKEL come from the germline V gene (reference sequence). The CDR3 runs to 15 residues. Written as DNA, the CDR3 is TGTGCCAGCAGCCAAAGTGACAGATTTAACTATGGCTACACCTTC. As protein: CASSQSDRFNYGYTF.

A few counts support this clonotype. V usage is TRBV5-1 and J usage is TRBJ1-1, with unresolved D. CDR1 is SGHRS, CDR2 YFSETQ, per germline. The CDR3 runs to 14 residues. The ends were cut back, 3 bases at V and 1 base at J, with 10 bases in the middle. Here the CDR3 DNA reads TGCGCCAGCAGCTCAACTGAATCGAACACTGAAGCTTTCTTT. Residues: CASSSTESNTEAFF.

The CDR3 sequence: CASSQTDGNQPQHF. The CDR3 nucleotides read TGTGCCAGCAGTCAGACAGATGGCAATCAGCCCCAGCATTTT. The rearrangement links TRBV3-1 to TRBJ1-5; tentative D call: TRBD1 (5 bases). CDR1 LGHDT and CDR2 YNNKEL come from the germline V gene (reference sequence). This CDR3 region has 14 residues. Trimming removed 6 bases from V and 2 bases from J, with 11 bases in between.

The CDR3 protein is CSARVTGAFGEQYF. In DNA, the CDR3 is TGCAGTGCTAGAGTGACGGGGGCCTTTGGAGAGCAGTACTTC. The chain combines TRBV20-1 with TRBJ2-7; TRBD1 or TRBD2 may be the D gene (6 bases each). Trimming cost V 1 base and J 7 bases, with 17 bases left between them. The CDR3 sequence is 14 residues long. Germline-derived CDR1 and CDR2 are DFQATT and SNEGSKA (reference sequence).